This T cell receptor (beta chain) was recorded in a study of human T cells and chemical hapten exposure. The table lists this clonotype with many counts. TCRdb redid the calling of the RACE reads with MiXCR, one entry per CDR3 protein. The sample contains about 90,000 distinct CDR3 sequences, approximately 11% of which appear only once. J lost 10 bases, V lost 5 bases, and 6 bases had no gene match. This CDR3 has 11 residues. The germline V gene has CDR1 SQVTM and CDR2 ANQGSEA. The time point here: patch test 3, about 24 weeks after DPC sensitization. Treatment: therapeutic diphenylcyclopropenone sensitization with weekly scalp DPC. Venepuncture was done earlier than the placement of each patch test.

The clonotype originates from a woman aged 25 to 39 with alopecia areata. Some clones in this sample may be carry-over from other donors' samples. V and J are TRBV29-1 and TRBJ1-1; 8 bases align to TRBD1. The input for sequencing was whole blood, taken in connection with sensitization to the hapten diphenylcyclopropenone (DPC). This chain's CDR3 is CSVYRQGRAFF. CDR3 in DNA: TGCAGCGTTTATCGACAGGGGAGAGCTTTCTTT.